This is a list of T cell receptor beta chains from one sample in a study of post-analysis software for immune sequencing data. Each CDR3 protein is one row after TCRdb ran MiXCR on the PCR reads. The sample contains about 770,000 distinct CDR3 sequences, 46% of which appear only once. Sequenced: blood. These receptors originate from a girl aged 10 to 17 with multiple sclerosis. The CDR3 runs from the conserved cysteine through the conserved F or W. The D gene is left open where the match is weak. Expanded clones are given a class, and other clones once, few, many or no size at all.

d_gene | len | j_gene | v_gene | abundance | CDR3nt | CDR3aa
TRBD2 | 16 | TRBJ2-1 | TRBV13 | NA | TGTGCCAGCAGCCCCGGGACTAGCGGGAGTGCGGGTGAGCAGTTCTTC | CASSPGTSGSAGEQFF
NA | 13 | TRBJ2-5 | TRBV5-6 | few | TGTGCCAGCAACCCGTTGATGTCGGAGACCCAGTACTTC | CASNPLMSETQYF
TRBD1 | 14 | TRBJ2-7 | TRBV12-3/TRBV12-4 | many | TGTGCCAGCAGTTCTACGGGACAGGGGTACGAGCAGTACTTC | CASSSTGQGYEQYF
TRBD2 | 16 | TRBJ2-3 | TRBV7-2 | NA | TGTGCCAGCAGCCGAACTAGCGGGAGGGAAAAGGATACGCAGTATTTT | CASSRTSGREKDTQYF
TRBD1 | 15 | TRBJ2-5 | TRBV27 | few | TGTGCCAGCAGTCTCGGGACAGGCGTTTTTGAGACCCAGTACTTC | CASSLGTGVFETQYF
NA | 13 | TRBJ1-1 | TRBV5-1 | NA | TGCGCCAGCAGCTTGTCCCTCGAGACTGAAACTTTCTTT | CASSLSLETETFF
NA | 15 | TRBJ2-7 | TRBV5-6 | NA | TGTGCCAGCAGCTTGGCCCAGGCCGCCTCCTACGAGCAGTACTTC | CASSLAQAASYEQYF
NA | 14 | TRBJ2-1 | TRBV20-1 | NA | TGCAGTGCTGATGGCGGGTGGGCCTTTAGTGAGCAGTTCTTC | CSADGGWAFSEQFF
NA | 17 | TRBJ2-1 | TRBV4-3 | NA | TGCGCCAGCAGCCAAGATAGGGACACACTGGGGTCCTACGAGCAGTTCTTC | CASSQDRDTLGSYEQFF
NA | 13 | TRBJ2-5 | TRBV29-1 | NA | TGCAGCGTTGACCTGGGAGGGGGGGAGACCCAGTACTTC | CSVDLGGGETQYF
NA | 14 | TRBJ2-7 | TRBV14 | NA | TGTGCCAGCAGCCAACGGTCTGAGTTCTACGAGCAGTACTTC | CASSQRSEFYEQYF
TRBD2 | 14 | TRBJ2-7 | TRBV20-1 | few | TGCAGTGCTAGAGATACCCTAGCGGTATACGAGCAGTACTTC | CSARDTLAVYEQYF
NA | 13 | TRBJ2-3 | TRBV6-1 | NA | TGTGCCAGCAAGGGGTGGGGGGCAGATACGCAGTATTTT | CASKGWGADTQYF
NA | 14 | TRBJ2-7 | TRBV20-1 | NA | TGCAGTGCAAGGGTTCCCCCACCGAGTGGCGAGCAGTACTTC | CSARVPPPSGEQYF
NA | 11 | TRBJ2-1 | TRBV7-3 | NA | TGTGCCAGCAACAGGGCCCATGAGCAGTTCTTC | CASNRAHEQFF
NA | 12 | TRBJ2-5 | TRBV7-6 | few | TGTGCCAGCTACACGGCAGGAGGGGAGCAGTACTTC | CASYTAGGEQYF
NA | 16 | TRBJ2-1 | TRBV6-5 | NA | TGTGCCAGCAGTTACTCGACAGAGCTTTCCTACAATGAGCAGTTCTTC | CASSYSTELSYNEQFF
NA | 18 | TRBJ2-1 | TRBV4-1 | few | TGCGCCAGCAGCCTAGCCTTCCTTCAGCGCACTTTTAGGGATGAGCAGTTCTTC | CASSLAFLQRTFRDEQFF
NA | 14 | TRBJ2-7 | TRBV9 | NA | TGTGCCAGCAGCGCGGACGGGAGCCAAGAGACTCAGTACTTC | CASSADGSQETQYF
NA | 18 | TRBJ1-2 | TRBV11-2 | NA | TGTGCCAGCAGCCCGGTTTTAACGGGCCAGGCTCCTAACTATGGCTACACCTTC | CASSPVLTGQAPNYGYTF
NA | 14 | TRBJ1-1 | TRBV7-9 | few | TGTGCCAGCAGCTTAGGTATGGGGAACACTGAAGCTTTCTTT | CASSLGMGNTEAFF
TRBD2 | 17 | TRBJ2-1 | TRBV7-2 | NA | TGTGCCAGCAGCTCCCCTGATAGCGGGGGCTCCTACAATGAGCAGTTCTTC | CASSSPDSGGSYNEQFF
TRBD1 | 16 | TRBJ1-2 | TRBV12-3/TRBV12-4 | NA | TGTGCCAGCAGTGAAAGTCCAGGGGGCGGCTACTATGGCTACACCTTC | CASSESPGGGYYGYTF
NA | 13 | TRBJ2-7 | TRBV18 | many | TGTGCCAGCTCCTCTTCTGGCGGCTACGAGCAGTACTTC | CASSSSGGYEQYF
TRBD1 | 15 | TRBJ1-2 | TRBV6-5 | few | TGTGCCAGCAGTTACGATGGGACAGGGGTATATGGCTACACCTTC | CASSYDGTGVYGYTF
TRBD1 | 20 | TRBJ2-3 | TRBV15 | NA | TGTGCCACCAGCAGAGATGCCCCCGCGGGTGGGGACAGGGCCCCAGATACGCAGTATTTT | CATSRDAPAGGDRAPDTQYF
NA | 13 | TRBJ1-2 | TRBV20-1 | NA | TGCAGTGCTAGAGGGCAGGCAGGGTATGGCTACACCTTC | CSARGQAGYGYTF
NA | 13 | TRBJ2-5 | TRBV10-3 | few | TGTGCCATCAGGGACAAGGGGGGAGAGACCCAGTACTTC | CAIRDKGGETQYF
NA | 16 | TRBJ2-3 | TRBV5-5 | NA | TGTGCCAGCAGCTTGGTCCCAGGGCAGGTCACAGATACGCAGTATTTT | CASSLVPGQVTDTQYF
NA | 16 | TRBJ2-6 | TRBV7-2 | NA | TGTGCCAGCAGCTTAGTTACAGGGTCAGGGGCCAACGTCCTGACTTTC | CASSLVTGSGANVLTF
NA | 13 | TRBJ2-5 | TRBV6-6 | NA | TGTGCCAGCAGTTACGGCAACCAAGAGACCCAGTACTTC | CASSYGNQETQYF
TRBD1 | 16 | TRBJ2-1 | TRBV7-6 | few | TGTGCCAGCAGCTTAGCGTTGACAGGGACGGGCAATGAGCAGTTCTTC | CASSLALTGTGNEQFF
TRBD1 | 15 | TRBJ2-3 | TRBV10-3 | few | TGTGCCATCAGGGGGACAGGGACCAGCACAGATACGCAGTATTTT | CAIRGTGTSTDTQYF
TRBD2 | 14 | TRBJ2-1 | TRBV25-1 | few | TGTGCCAGCAGTGCGGGACTAGCGGGCAATGAGCAGTTCTTC | CASSAGLAGNEQFF
TRBD2 | 16 | TRBJ2-1 | TRBV4-3 | once | TGCGCCAGCAGCCAAACTGGGACTAGCGGCGCCTACGAGCAGTTCTTC | CASSQTGTSGAYEQFF
NA | 12 | TRBJ2-7 | TRBV7-9 | NA | TGTGCCTGCAGCTTATCAGGAGTTGAGCAGTACTTC | CACSLSGVEQYF
NA | 13 | TRBJ1-2 | TRBV19 | NA | TGTGCCAGTAGTATGCTGGACAACTATGGCTACACCTTC | CASSMLDNYGYTF
TRBD2 | 18 | TRBJ2-3 | TRBV3-1 | NA | TGTGCCAGCAGCCAATACCTAGCGGGGCCCTGGGGCACAGATACGCAGTATTTT | CASSQYLAGPWGTDTQYF
TRBD1 | 16 | TRBJ1-2 | TRBV6-2/TRBV6-3 | NA | TGTGCCAGGAGATACATACAGGACAGGGCGAACTATGGCTACACCTTC | CARRYIQDRANYGYTF
NA | 15 | TRBJ2-5 | TRBV24-1 | few | TGTGCCACCAGTGGTTTGCAGTCAGGGAGGGAGACCCAGTACTTC | CATSGLQSGRETQYF
NA | 13 | TRBJ1-1 | TRBV25-1 | few | TGTGCCAGCAGTGAAGGGGGATACACTGAAGCTTTCTTT | CASSEGGYTEAFF
TRBD1 | 15 | TRBJ2-3 | TRBV7-2 | NA | TGTGCCAGCAGCTTCAGGGGGCCGCGCATAGATACGCAGTATTTT | CASSFRGPRIDTQYF
NA | 14 | TRBJ1-2 | TRBV5-5 | NA | TGTGCCAGCAGCCAAGGGGGGGAAAACTATGGCTACACCTTC | CASSQGGENYGYTF
NA | 13 | TRBJ1-5 | TRBV29-1 | NA | TGCAGCGTTGAAAGCACAGCGGGTCAGCCCCAGCATTTT | CSVESTAGQPQHF
NA | 14 | TRBJ2-7 | TRBV20-1 | once | TGCAGTGCCCCGATAAAACAGGGTTTGTACGAGCAGTACTTC | CSAPIKQGLYEQYF
TRBD2 | 17 | TRBJ2-3 | TRBV24-1 | NA | TGTGCCACCAGTGATCCGTTTGGGACTAGCGGGACAGATACGCAGTATTTT | CATSDPFGTSGTDTQYF
NA | 15 | TRBJ2-1 | TRBV7-2 | NA | TGTGCCGGCAGCTTACGGGGCGGAGGCGACAATGAGCAGTTCTTC | CAGSLRGGGDNEQFF
TRBD2 | 13 | TRBJ2-7 | TRBV12-3/TRBV12-4 | NA | TGTTCTTCTGCGGGAGTTAGCTCCTACGAGCAGTACTTC | CSSAGVSSYEQYF
NA | 12 | TRBJ2-3 | TRBV29-1 | few | TGCAACATCGCGGAGGGCACAGATACGCAGTATTTT | CNIAEGTDTQYF
NA | 15 | TRBJ1-1 | TRBV9 | NA | TGTGCCAGCAGCGTAGAGGGAAGCAGGGGAGGCGAAGCTTTCTTT | CASSVEGSRGGEAFF
TRBD2 | 14 | TRBJ2-1 | TRBV29-1 | NA | TGCAGCGTTTTAGCGGGAGGGCCCGTCAATGAGCAGTTCTTC | CSVLAGGPVNEQFF
NA | 14 | TRBJ1-6 | TRBV20-1 | NA | TGCAGTGCTCCGGTTCCGATAGGAGGGTCACCCCTCCACTTT | CSAPVPIGGSPLHF
NA | 14 | TRBJ2-7 | TRBV4-1 | NA | TGCGCCAGCAGCCAAGAGAGCTGGGACTACGAGCAGTACTTC | CASSQESWDYEQYF
TRBD2 | 15 | TRBJ2-7 | TRBV27 | NA | TGTGCCAGCAGTTTGTCCCCGGGAGGGGACTACGAGCAGTACTTC | CASSLSPGGDYEQYF
TRBD2 | 16 | TRBJ2-1 | TRBV2 | NA | TGTGCCAGCAGTGAGACGTTAGCGGGGTCGGGGAATGAGCAGTTCTTC | CASSETLAGSGNEQFF
NA | 16 | TRBJ2-5 | TRBV3-1 | NA | TGTGCCGGCAGTCCCGTCTCCGGGAGAAGAGGAGAGACCCAGTACTTC | CAGSPVSGRRGETQYF
NA | 12 | TRBJ1-2 | TRBV27 | many | TGTGCCAGCAGTTCGGGACCCTATGGCTACACCTTC | CASSSGPYGYTF